These 22 T cell receptor beta chains were sequenced from one sample in a study of T-cell reconstitution after alpha-beta-depleted transplantation in children. Unique molecular identifiers tagged the TCRbeta library. TCRdb fed the PCR reads into MiXCR, producing one record per CDR3 protein. The table shows around 670,000 distinct CDR3 sequences, with around 13% occurring only once. Sequenced material: PBMCs, taken before TCRalphabeta/CD19-depleted stem cell transplant. These receptor sequences come from a girl aged 2-15 years with congenital amegakaryocytic thrombocytopenia, due to receive a stem cell transplant.

This clonotype came up once. The chain combines TRBV18 with TRBJ1-1, with a weak D call TRBD1 (5 bases). The germline V gene has CDR1 KGHSH and CDR2 LQKENI. Trimming cost V 2 bases and J 7 bases, with 11 bases left between them. The CDR3 is made up of 13 amino acids. CDR3 DNA: TGTGCCAGCTCACCAGGGGCAGGCATTGAAGCTTTCTTT. It codes for CASSPGAGIEAFF.

This clonotype has only a few counts. V gene TRBV28 combines with J gene TRBJ1-2; D is unresolved. V shed 1 base and J shed 8 bases, with 32 bases lying between them. The CDR3 runs to 20 residues. From germline, CDR1 is MDHEN and CDR2 SYDVKM. This CDR3 is CASSLSFSLRWQPGVGGYTF. CDR3 sequence (DNA): TGTGCCAGCAGTTTATCGTTTTCTCTGAGGTGGCAGCCGGGTGTGGGGGGCTACACCTTC.

There are a few counts of this clonotype. V gene TRBV6-1 combines with J gene TRBJ2-5, with 7 positions matching TRBD1. CDR3 length: 14 residues. Germline lookup yields CDR1 MNHNS and CDR2 SASEGT. Trimming at V came to 7 bases and at J to 5 bases, leaving 10 bases not matched to a gene. DNA of the CDR3: TGTGCCAGCACCTGGACAGGCTGGGGCGAGACCCAGTACTTC. The encoded protein is CASTWTGWGETQYF.

The table lists this clonotype with many counts. This sequence joins TRBV5-5 and TRBJ2-7; 10 nucleotides line up with TRBD2. The ends lost 3 bases at V and 2 bases at J; junction bases unmatched: 2. Germline V gene data show CDR1 as SGHKS and CDR2 as YYEKEE (reference sequence). The length of the CDR3 is 14 residues. The CDR3 coding sequence is TGTGCCAGCAGCTCTCTAGCGGGAGCCTACGAGCAGTACTTC. Residues: CASSSLAGAYEQYF.

This clonotype was seen at least ten times. V usage is TRBV20-1 and J usage is TRBJ2-3, with D uncertain. V was clipped by 0 bases and J by 2 bases, with 12 bases between them. This CDR3 has 15 residues. Germline CDR1 and CDR2: DFQATT and SNEGSKA (reference sequence). The DNA of the CDR3 is TGCAGTGCTAGAGATCGGTGGGTTGTCACAGATACGCAGTATTTT. It translates to CSARDRWVVTDTQYF.

The rearrangement uses TRBV5-1 and TRBJ1-2, with D possibly TRBD1 on 5 matching bases. V lost 0 bases and J 4 bases, leaving 19 bases between the germline ends. CDR3 length: 17 residues. Germline V CDR1 and CDR2: SGHRS, YFSETQ. The CDR3 nucleotides are TGCGCCAGCAGCTTGGTTCCAGGGAGGTCGGGCGGCTATGGCTACACCTTC. Translation: CASSLVPGRSGGYGYTF.

This clonotype showed up just a few times. V is TRBV20-1 and J is TRBJ2-1; weak D call: TRBD2 (5 bases). Trimming took off 0 bases at V and 10 bases at J, with 13 bases between the two ends. CDR3 length: 13 residues. Germline values: CDR1 DFQATT, CDR2 SNEGSKA (reference sequence). CDR3 nucleotide sequence: TGCAGTGCTAGAGATCTGGAGCGAGGGGAGCAGTTCTTC. Protein: CSARDLERGEQFF.

This clonotype was picked up a small number of times. The V call is TRBV20-1, the J call TRBJ2-3, with TRBD2 matching over 12 bases. V trimming: 5 bases; J trimming: 5 bases; junction bases outside the gene matches: 8. The length of the CDR3 is 15 residues. Germline CDR1 DFQATT, CDR2 SNEGSKA (reference sequence). CDR3 DNA sequence: TGCAGTGCTCGTCGGACTAGCGGGATCTTAGATACGCAGTATTTT. This translates into CSARRTSGILDTQYF.

In this sample, this clonotype turned up a few times. This CDR3 reads CASSLVAVSSGANVLTF. CDR3 coding DNA: TGTGCCAGCAGTTTGGTAGCGGTTAGCTCTGGGGCCAACGTCCTGACTTTC. The chain carries TRBV12-3 or TRBV12-4 and TRBJ2-6; D is possibly TRBD2 (6 bases). The ends were cut back, 3 bases at V and 0 bases at J, with 12 bases in the middle. The length of the CDR3 is 17 residues.

Many counts were recorded for this clonotype. The CDR3 here is CSANNGYYGYTF. CDR3 coding DNA: TGCAGTGCTAATAACGGGTACTATGGCTACACCTTC. The V and J genes are TRBV20-1 and TRBJ1-2, with unresolved D. V was shortened by 4 bases and J by 3 bases, with 9 bases between the two germline ends. This CDR3 is built from 12 residues. Germline V gives CDR1 DFQATT, CDR2 SNEGSKA (reference sequence).

The gene calls are TRBV12-3 or TRBV12-4 and TRBJ1-1; possible D gene TRBD1, 5 bases. V gave up 3 bases and J gave up 0 bases, with 20 bases separating them. The CDR3 totals 18 residues. Here the CDR3 DNA reads TGTGCCAGCAGTTTGGCGGGGGGGTGGGGGGAGCTGAACACTGAAGCTTTCTTT. Translating gives CASSLAGGWGELNTEAFF.

This chain links TRBV5-1 with TRBJ2-7; tentatively, D is TRBD2 (6 bases). The CDR3 covers 13 residues. The V gene's germline CDR1 is SGHRS and CDR2 YFSETQ. V was clipped by 3 bases and J by 9 bases, with 16 bases between them. The CDR3 is CASSYIGTDVQYF. CDR3 in DNA: TGCGCCAGCAGCTATATAGGGACTGATGTGCAGTACTTC.

This clonotype was observed once. A much larger clonotype is one base distant, so this may be a read error. In this CDR3 the conserved last residue, phenylalanine or tryptophan, is missing, so a read error is likely. It is unclear where the CDR3 begins or ends on the DNA, so no DNA is shown, and the CDR3 is as TCRdb lists it. This chain joins TRBV12-3 or TRBV12-4 and TRBJ2-1; no DNA check was done on the table's D call, TRBD1. Termini included, the CDR3 measures 11 amino acids. CDR3 residues: CASSPGQVVFL.

At least ten counts were recorded for this clonotype. The rearrangement joins TRBV12-3 or TRBV12-4 to TRBJ1-5; D is ambiguous. CDR3 length: 12 residues. The germline V and J ends were trimmed by 4 bases and 7 bases, with 8 bases remaining between them. In nucleotides, the CDR3 is TGTGCCAGCAGTTGGAATATCCAGCCCCAGCATTTT. This codes for CASSWNIQPQHF.

V gene TRBV29-1 combines with J gene TRBJ1-1; no clear D. The length of the CDR3 is 12 residues. Germline CDR1 reads SQVTM; CDR2 reads ANQGSEA. Trimming removed 6 bases at V and 4 bases at J, with 12 bases between. CDR3 sequence (DNA): TGCAGCGTAGCTCCGTGGAGCACTGAAGCTTTCTTT. Translating it yields CSVAPWSTEAFF.

This clonotype showed up just a few times. The chain carries TRBV30 and TRBJ1-2; 8 bases match TRBD1. This CDR3 region has 14 residues. Germline loops: CDR1 GTSNPN, CDR2 SVGIG (reference sequence). The V and J ends lost 6 bases and 4 bases, in that order; junction bases with no gene match: 10. The CDR3 spells CACLMDRAGYGYTF. DNA for the CDR3: TGTGCCTGTCTTATGGACAGGGCGGGCTATGGCTACACCTTC.

In this sample, this clonotype turned up a few times. J is TRBJ2-3 and V is TRBV27; 7 nucleotides agree with TRBD1. The germline CDR1 and CDR2 sequences are MNHEY and SMNVEV (reference sequence). The CDR3 loop spans 15 amino acids. V trimming: 5 bases; J trimming: 1 base; junction bases outside the gene matches: 6. The CDR3 nucleotides read TGTGCCAGCAGTGACAGGGATAGTCGCACAGATACGCAGTATTTT. Translation gives CASSDRDSRTDTQYF.

V and J are TRBV20-1 and TRBJ2-2, with D maybe TRBD1 (6 bases). Trimming stripped 3 bases from V and 3 bases from J, with 11 bases between. Germline lookup yields CDR1 DFQATT and CDR2 SNEGSKA (reference sequence). This CDR3 is 14 amino acids long. CDR3 bases: TGCAGTGCTAGTCGGCAGGGGTACACCGGGGAGCTGTTTTTT. Its translation is CSASRQGYTGELFF.

Ten or more counts support this clonotype. The rearrangement joins TRBV20-1 to TRBJ2-3, with 9 bases that match TRBD2. This CDR3 spans 15 amino acids. CDR1 and CDR2 from the germline V gene are DFQATT and SNEGSKA (reference sequence). V trimming: 0 bases; J trimming: 5 bases; junction bases outside the gene matches: 6. CDR3 residues: CSARDVAGGRDTQYF. The CDR3 DNA reads TGCAGTGCTAGAGATGTGGCGGGAGGGCGAGATACGCAGTATTTT.

The chain joins TRBV20-1 to TRBJ2-7; tentatively, D is TRBD2 (6 bases). The CDR3 sequence is 15 residues long. Trimming cost V 0 bases and J 3 bases, with 15 bases left between them. Per germline, CDR1 DFQATT and CDR2 SNEGSKA (reference sequence). CDR3 nucleotides: TGCAGTGCTAGAGATCAAGGTAGCGGCAACTACGAGCAGTACTTC. This gives the protein CSARDQGSGNYEQYF.

This clonotype occurred a few times. This chain links TRBV20-1 with TRBJ2-5, with a possible D match to TRBD1 (6 bases). The CDR3 loop spans 15 amino acids. CDR1 and CDR2 from the germline V gene are DFQATT and SNEGSKA (reference sequence). Trimming took off 3 bases at V and 5 bases at J, with 19 bases between the two ends. The CDR3 sequence: CSARSSSGVGETQYF. The CDR3 DNA reads as TGCAGTGCTAGGAGTTCCTCAGGGGTCGGGGAGACCCAGTACTTC.

The chain employs TRBV12-3 or TRBV12-4 and TRBJ1-3; D possibly corresponds to TRBD1 (6 bases). This CDR3 has 15 amino acids. The V gene lost 6 bases and the J gene lost 2 bases, with 14 bases spanning the gap. CDR3 amino acids: CASSYRVFAGNTIYF. As DNA, the CDR3 is TGTGCCAGCAGCTACAGGGTATTCGCTGGAAACACCATATATTTT.